The 11 T cell receptor beta chains below were found in one sample sequenced in a study of PD-1 blockade in classical Hodgkin lymphoma. Time point here: cycle 4 day 1 (C4D1), after more than five weeks of nivolumab. Following autologous stem cell transplantation, relapse occurred in every patient, and exposure to brentuximab vedotin varied. The protocol was immunoSEQ multiplex PCR, while the TCRdb copy is restricted to in-frame clones and leaves out a portion. The sample has around 93,000 clones, around 78% seen once. This material consisted of peripheral blood mononuclear cells (PBMCs), taken before the fourth cycle of nivolumab. These receptor sequences come from a human donor with classical Hodgkin lymphoma.

This rearrangement joins TRBV7-9 to TRBJ1-6; D gene ambiguous. V shed 1 base and J shed 3 bases, with 1 base lying between them. CDR3 length equals 13 residues. CDR1 and CDR2 from the germline V gene are SEHNR and FQNEAQ (reference sequence). Written as DNA, the CDR3 is TGTGCCAGCAGCTTAGGCTATAATTCACCCCTCCACTTT. Encoded protein: CASSLGYNSPLHF.

The chain has TRBV19 and TRBJ2-1, with TRBD2 identical over 10 bases. This CDR3 is built from 15 residues. Germline CDR1 reads LNHDA; CDR2 reads SQIVND (reference sequence). Trimming removed 4 bases from V and 8 bases from J; junction bases left unmatched: 8. The CDR3 loop is CASSTPGLARDEQFF. CDR3 nucleotide sequence: TGTGCCAGTAGTACCCCGGGACTAGCGCGGGATGAGCAGTTCTTC.

The chain combines TRBV18 with TRBJ2-2; no firm D call. The germline CDR1 and CDR2 sequences are KGHSH and LQKENI. This CDR3 has 17 amino acids. V dropped 2 bases and J dropped 1 base, with 14 bases sitting between them. Here the CDR3 reads CASSPVGSQMNTGELFF. Here the CDR3 DNA reads TGTGCCAGCTCACCAGTAGGCTCGCAAATGAACACCGGGGAGCTGTTTTTT.

This clone has only a few counts. The chain combines TRBV9 with TRBJ2-3, with D possibly being TRBD2 (5 bases). The CDR3 is 15 amino acids. The germline gives CDR1 SGDLS, CDR2 YYNGEE. The V end was cut by 4 bases, the J end by 2 bases, with 14 bases between. This CDR3 is CASSTRGLPTDTQYF. The CDR3, as DNA: TGTGCCAGCAGCACCCGAGGGCTACCCACAGATACGCAGTATTTT.

The J gene is TRBJ2-2, the V gene TRBV6-6; D ambiguous. Germline V CDR1 and CDR2: MNHNY, SVGAGI (reference sequence). The CDR3 covers 15 residues. V was clipped by 0 bases and J by 4 bases, with 9 bases between them. The CDR3 coding sequence is TGTGCCAGCAGTTACTCCGCCGTTTTCACCGGGGAGCTGTTTTTT. This codes for CASSYSAVFTGELFF.

This clone was recorded once. The gene calls are TRBV14 and TRBJ2-7; 7 bases fit TRBD1. V lost 1 base to trimming and J lost 3 bases; unmatched junction nucleotides: 0. The CDR3 loop spans 13 amino acids. Looked up from germline, CDR1 is SGHDN and CDR2 is FVKESK. CDR3 nucleotide sequence: TGTGCCAGCAGCCAAGGACAGGGCTACGAGCAGTACTTC. Its protein product is CASSQGQGYEQYF.

The chain uses TRBV7-9 and TRBJ2-5, with 10 bases identical to TRBD1. The V gene's germline CDR1 is SEHNR and CDR2 FQNEAQ (reference sequence). The length of the CDR3 is 15 residues. V lost 0 bases and J lost 3; bases outside the gene matches: 1. The CDR3 region is CASSLATGGEETQYF. The CDR3 nucleotides are TGTGCCAGCAGCTTAGCGACAGGGGGCGAAGAGACCCAGTACTTC.

This chain connects TRBV6-1 to TRBJ1-2, with 8 bases aligning to TRBD1. Trimming at V came to 2 bases and at J to 2 bases, leaving 7 bases not matched to a gene. The CDR3 covers 16 residues. The germline V gene has CDR1 MNHNS and CDR2 SASEGT. CDR3 sequence reads: CASSEFRGLANYGYTF. In DNA, the CDR3 is TGTGCCAGCAGTGAATTCAGGGGGCTCGCCAACTATGGCTACACCTTC.

The chain combines TRBV18 with TRBJ2-7; unclear D gene. This CDR3 is 13 amino acids long. The V end lost 2 bases, the J end lost 4 bases, and 9 bases lay between the germline ends. Germline CDR1 KGHSH, CDR2 LQKENI. CDR3 loop: CASSPYNGYEQYF. CDR3 bases: TGTGCCAGCTCACCATACAACGGATACGAGCAGTACTTC.

About this clone: Other DNA sequences from this sample encode an identical CDR3 as well. The chain couples TRBV28 to TRBJ1-2; D unclear. The V end lost 2 bases, the J end lost 5 bases, and 6 bases lay between the germline ends. The CDR3 is 12 residues long. Germline CDR1 and CDR2: MDHEN and SYDVKM. The DNA of the CDR3 is TGTGCCAGCAGTTTAATGAGTTATGGCTACACCTTC. It is translated as CASSLMSYGYTF.

This chain connects TRBV5-8 to TRBJ1-1; D not resolved. The CDR3 is 15 amino acids. Trimming removed 1 base from V and 2 bases from J, with 12 bases in between. In germline, CDR1 is SGHTS, CDR2 YDEGEE. The CDR3 DNA is TGTGCCAGCAGCTTGTGGGAGGGAGGTAACACTGAAGCTTTCTTT. It translates to CASSLWEGGNTEAFF.